This TCR beta chain was documented in a study of T cell responses to AZD1222 COVID-19 vaccine. Germline assignment: CDR1 SGDLS and CDR2 YYNGEE. CDR3 length: 15 amino acids. J gave up 8 bases and V 0 bases, and 6 bases lay outside the gene matches. This clone appeared a few times. Profiled with immunoSEQ multiplex PCR; TCRdb holds only in-frame clones, not every one. The sample lists about 200,000 clones; around 90% were seen once. The material sequenced was peripheral blood, taken 28 days after the second dose of the MenACWY control vaccine. This TCR was recovered from an adult who received the MenACWY meningococcal vaccine as a control. The J gene is TRBJ2-1, the V gene TRBV9; TRBD1 aligns across 9 bases. CDR3 residues: CASSVATGGVDEQFF. The CDR3 DNA sequence: TGTGCCAGCAGCGTAGCGACAGGGGGTGTCGATGAGCAGTTCTTC.